Listed below are T cell receptor beta chains from one sample, sequenced in a study of blood T cells in healthy people across ages. TCRdb passed the 5' RACE reads through MiXCR, listing each CDR3 protein once. The data hold about 1,500,000 distinct CDR3 sequences, with approximately 42% observed a single time. The sample consisted of blood. Source of these receptors: a woman aged 18-29 years in good health. CDR3s include the opening cysteine and the closing phenylalanine or tryptophan. A D gene is named only where the DNA matches it firmly. The size field is filled for only some rows; it gives once, few, many or a size class.

TGTGCCAGCAGTTACGCGGGACAGGGGGTAACAGATACGCAGTATTTT | CASSYAGQGVTDTQYF | TRBV6-6 | NA | TRBJ2-3 | TRBD1
TGTGCCGGCAGCCCCACAGGGGCCCCTGGAAACACCATATATTTT | CAGSPTGAPGNTIYF | TRBV3-1 | NA | TRBJ1-3 | TRBD1
TGTGCCAGCAGTTACTCCCGTTCCCTGAACACTGAAGCTTTCTTT | CASSYSRSLNTEAFF | TRBV6-5 | NA | TRBJ1-1 | NA
TGTGCCAGCAGTCCAACGAGGGTAGTGGAGGGGAAGAAGACCCAGTACTTC | CASSPTRVVEGKKTQYF | TRBV27 | NA | TRBJ2-5 | NA
TGTGCCACCACCCGACCGGGGGCTCAACGTGTCGGGGAGCTGTTTTTT | CATTRPGAQRVGELFF | TRBV28 | NA | TRBJ2-2 | NA
TGTGCCAGCAGCTTAGGACAGGGGGCTTTCTTT | CASSLGQGAFF | TRBV7-9 | NA | TRBJ1-1 | TRBD1
TGCAGTGCTAGGGACCCAGCGGGAGTGGGGGAAAGAGAGCAGTACTTC | CSARDPAGVGEREQYF | TRBV20-1 | few | TRBJ2-5 | TRBD2
TGTGCCAGCAGTCGACTAGCGGGATATCAAGAGACCCAGTACTTC | CASSRLAGYQETQYF | TRBV11-2 | few | TRBJ2-5 | TRBD2
TGTGCCAGCAGTTTGGTCAGGGGGGCGAGTGAAAAACTGTTTTTT | CASSLVRGASEKLFF | TRBV12-3/TRBV12-4 | few | TRBJ1-4 | TRBD1
TGTGCCAGCAGCCCCTTCGGGCGGGACCGGGATACGCAGTATTTT | CASSPFGRDRDTQYF | TRBV7-9 | NA | TRBJ2-3 | NA
TGTGCCAGCAGCTTAGAATACTCTACCGGGGAGCTGTTTTTT | CASSLEYSTGELFF | TRBV7-9 | NA | TRBJ2-2 | NA
TGTGCCAGCAGTTTGGGACAGACTTTTAACTATGGCTACACCTTC | CASSLGQTFNYGYTF | TRBV28 | NA | TRBJ1-2 | TRBD1
TGTGCCAGCAGTTTCACTAGCGGGAGAGATACGCAGTATTTT | CASSFTSGRDTQYF | TRBV6-2/TRBV6-3 | NA | TRBJ2-3 | TRBD2
TGTGCCATCAGTGAGGGCTTGAGGACAGGGAGCGGCTACACCTTC | CAISEGLRTGSGYTF | TRBV10-3 | NA | TRBJ1-2 | TRBD1
TGTGCCAGCAGCCAAACGAGACAGGGGTCCTACAATGAGCAGTACTTC | CASSQTRQGSYNEQYF | TRBV7-8 | NA | TRBJ2-7 | TRBD1
TGCAGTGCTAGAGGTCTAGCGGGAGTAACCTACGAGCAGTACTTC | CSARGLAGVTYEQYF | TRBV20-1 | few | TRBJ2-7 | TRBD2